Sequencing of this TCR beta chain was carried out in a study of regulatory T cells in long-lasting Graves disease. Time point noted: persistent/refractory GD, antithyroid drugs over 5 years with positive TRAb. After RNA was extracted from PBMCs, the TCR library was made from it. Whole-study findings and limits: Patients whose Graves' disease persisted exhibited lower TCR diversity than those newly diagnosed.

Remarks on this clonotype: Its antigen is unknown.

CDR3-region Arm-PCR and iRepertoire HTBI primers produced the TCR beta libraries. TCRdb re-derived calls from the multiplex PCR reads in MiXCR, one entry per CDR3 protein. The table includes fewer than 400,000 distinct CDR3 sequences, under 25% detected once. The receptor was isolated from a female donor with Graves disease. Sequences were derived from peripheral blood mononuclear cells (PBMCs), sampled when the disease was refractory, from a patient treated with antithyroid drugs.

This CDR3 is CASSPPGQGYQYF. The CDR3 DNA is TGTGCCAGCTCACCCCCCGGACAGGGTTATCAGTACTTC. V is TRBV18 and J is TRBJ2-4, with TRBD1 matching 8 bases. With 3 bases clipped from V and 12 bases from J, the junction kept 7 bases outside the gene matches. The CDR3 contains 13 residues. Germline V gene sequence: CDR1 KGHSH, CDR2 LQKENI.